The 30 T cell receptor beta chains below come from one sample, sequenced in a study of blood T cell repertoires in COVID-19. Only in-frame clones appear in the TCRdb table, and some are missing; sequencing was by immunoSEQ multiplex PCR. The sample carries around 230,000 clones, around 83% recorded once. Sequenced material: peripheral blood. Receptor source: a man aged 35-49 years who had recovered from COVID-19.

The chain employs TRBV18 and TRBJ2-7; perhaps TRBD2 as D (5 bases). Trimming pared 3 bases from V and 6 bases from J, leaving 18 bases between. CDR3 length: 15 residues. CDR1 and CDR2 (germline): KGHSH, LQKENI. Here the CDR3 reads CASSPSGLPGGEQYF. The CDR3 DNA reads TGTGCCAGCTCACCTTCGGGTCTCCCAGGAGGCGAGCAGTACTTC.

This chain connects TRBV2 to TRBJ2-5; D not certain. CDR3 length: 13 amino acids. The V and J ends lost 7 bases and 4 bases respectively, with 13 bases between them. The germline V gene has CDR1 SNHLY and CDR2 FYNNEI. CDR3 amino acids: CASTPQQPETQYF. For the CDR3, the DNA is TGTGCCAGCACCCCACAGCAGCCAGAGACCCAGTACTTC.

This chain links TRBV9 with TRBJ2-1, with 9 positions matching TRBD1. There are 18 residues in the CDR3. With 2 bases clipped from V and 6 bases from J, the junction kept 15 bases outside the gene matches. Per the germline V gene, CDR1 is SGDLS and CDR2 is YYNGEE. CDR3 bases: TGTGCCAGCAGCGTCGGTAGGGTGGACAGGGGATCACGCAATGAGCAGTTCTTC. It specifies CASSVGRVDRGSRNEQFF.

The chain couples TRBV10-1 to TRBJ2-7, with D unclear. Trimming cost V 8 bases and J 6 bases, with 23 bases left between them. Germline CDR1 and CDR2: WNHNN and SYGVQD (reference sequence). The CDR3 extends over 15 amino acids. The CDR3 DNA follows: TGCGCCAGCCAGTCGATGGGCGTATTACGTCGCGAGCAGTACTTC. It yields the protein CASQSMGVLRREQYF.

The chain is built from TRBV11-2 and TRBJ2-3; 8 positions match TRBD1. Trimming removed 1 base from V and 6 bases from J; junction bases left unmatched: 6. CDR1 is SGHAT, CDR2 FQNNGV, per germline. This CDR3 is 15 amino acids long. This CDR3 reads CASSLAPRGRDTQYF. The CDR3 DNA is TGTGCCAGCAGCTTAGCCCCCAGGGGGCGGGATACGCAGTATTTT.

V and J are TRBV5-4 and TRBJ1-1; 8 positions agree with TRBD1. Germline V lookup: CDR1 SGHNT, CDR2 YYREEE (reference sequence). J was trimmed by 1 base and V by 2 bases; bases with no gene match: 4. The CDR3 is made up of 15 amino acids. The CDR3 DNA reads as TGTGCCAGCAGCTTCACCGGGACAGGGAACACTGAAGCTTTCTTT. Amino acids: CASSFTGTGNTEAFF.

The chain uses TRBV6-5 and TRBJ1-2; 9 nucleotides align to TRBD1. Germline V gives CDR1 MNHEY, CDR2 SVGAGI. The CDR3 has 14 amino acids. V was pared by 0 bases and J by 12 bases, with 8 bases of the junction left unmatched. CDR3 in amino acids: CASSYSGGDRGNTF. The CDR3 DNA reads TGTGCCAGCAGTTACTCGGGTGGTGACAGGGGGAACACCTTC.

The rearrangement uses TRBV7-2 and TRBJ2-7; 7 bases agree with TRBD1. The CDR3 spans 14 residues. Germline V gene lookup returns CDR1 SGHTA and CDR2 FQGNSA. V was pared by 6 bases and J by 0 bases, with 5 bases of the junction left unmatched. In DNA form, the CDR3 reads TGTGCCAGCAGTGTTAGGGACAGCTCCTACGAGCAGTACTTC. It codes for CASSVRDSSYEQYF.

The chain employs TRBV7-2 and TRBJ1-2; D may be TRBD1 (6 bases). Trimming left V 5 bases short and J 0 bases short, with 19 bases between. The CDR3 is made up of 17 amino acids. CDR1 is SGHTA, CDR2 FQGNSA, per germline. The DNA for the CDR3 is TGTGCCAGCAGCCACCGGGACACCGGAAAAACTAACTATGGCTACACCTTC. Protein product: CASSHRDTGKTNYGYTF.

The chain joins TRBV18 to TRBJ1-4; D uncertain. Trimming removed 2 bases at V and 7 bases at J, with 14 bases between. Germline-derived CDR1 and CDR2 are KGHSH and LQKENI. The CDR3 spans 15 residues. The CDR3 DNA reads TGTGCCAGCTCACCATCTCTAGGCGAGTCTGAAAAACTGTTTTTT. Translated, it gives CASSPSLGESEKLFF.

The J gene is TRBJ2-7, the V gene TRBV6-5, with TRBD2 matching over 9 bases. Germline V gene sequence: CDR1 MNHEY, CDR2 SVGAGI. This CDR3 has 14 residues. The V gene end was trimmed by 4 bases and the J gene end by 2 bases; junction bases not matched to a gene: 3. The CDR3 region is CASSSSGGTYEQYF. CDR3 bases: TGTGCCAGCAGTTCGAGCGGGGGGACCTACGAGCAGTACTTC.

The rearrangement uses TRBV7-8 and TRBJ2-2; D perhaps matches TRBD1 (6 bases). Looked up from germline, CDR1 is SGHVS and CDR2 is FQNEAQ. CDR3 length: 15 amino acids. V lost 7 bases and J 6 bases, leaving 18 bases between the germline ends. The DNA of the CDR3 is TGTGCCAGCACCCACCTGACAGGTCGCGCCGGGGAGCTGTTTTTT. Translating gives CASTHLTGRAGELFF.

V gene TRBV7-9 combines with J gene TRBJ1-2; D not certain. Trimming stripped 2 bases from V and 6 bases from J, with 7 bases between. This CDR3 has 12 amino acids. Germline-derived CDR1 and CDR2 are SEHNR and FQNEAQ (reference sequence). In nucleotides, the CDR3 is TGTGCCAGCAGCTTACAATTAGATGGCTACACCTTC. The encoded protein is CASSLQLDGYTF.

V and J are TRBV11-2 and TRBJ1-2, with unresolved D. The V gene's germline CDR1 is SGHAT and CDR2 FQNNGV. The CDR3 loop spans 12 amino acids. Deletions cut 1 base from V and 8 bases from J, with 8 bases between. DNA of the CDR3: TGTGCCAGCAGCTTAGTTTCGGTGGGCTACACCTTC. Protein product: CASSLVSVGYTF. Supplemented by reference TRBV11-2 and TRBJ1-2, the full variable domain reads EAGVAQSPRYKIIEKRQSVAFWCNPISGHATLYWYQQILGQGPKLLIQFQNNGVVDDSQLPKDRFSAERLKGVDSTLKIQPAKLEDSAVYLCASSLVSVGYTFGSGTRLTVV.

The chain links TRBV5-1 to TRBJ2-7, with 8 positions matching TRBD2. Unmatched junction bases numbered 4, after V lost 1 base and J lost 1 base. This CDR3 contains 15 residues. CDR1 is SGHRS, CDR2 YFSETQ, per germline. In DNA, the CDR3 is TGCGCCAGCAGCTTGTACACTAGCGGTTCCTACGAGCAGTACTTC. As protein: CASSLYTSGSYEQYF.

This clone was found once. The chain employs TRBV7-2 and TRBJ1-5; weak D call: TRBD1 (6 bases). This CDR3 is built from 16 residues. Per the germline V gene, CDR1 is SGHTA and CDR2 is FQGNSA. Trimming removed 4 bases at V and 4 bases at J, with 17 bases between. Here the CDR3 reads CASSSSLGHRNQPQHF. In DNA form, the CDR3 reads TGTGCCAGCAGCTCGAGTCTGGGACACAGAAATCAGCCCCAGCATTTT.

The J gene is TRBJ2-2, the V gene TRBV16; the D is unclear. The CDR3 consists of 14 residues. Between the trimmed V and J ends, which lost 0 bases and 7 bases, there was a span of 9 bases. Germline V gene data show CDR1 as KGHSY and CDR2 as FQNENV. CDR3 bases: TGTGCCAGCAGCCAATCCTTGTGGAGCGGGGAGCTGTTTTTT. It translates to CASSQSLWSGELFF.

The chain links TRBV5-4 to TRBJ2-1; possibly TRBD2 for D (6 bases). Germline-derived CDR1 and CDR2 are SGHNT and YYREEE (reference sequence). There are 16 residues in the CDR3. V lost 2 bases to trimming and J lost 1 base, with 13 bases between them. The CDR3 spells CASSFAGSGSYNEQFF. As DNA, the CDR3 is TGTGCCAGCAGCTTTGCGGGGAGTGGGTCCTACAATGAGCAGTTCTTC.

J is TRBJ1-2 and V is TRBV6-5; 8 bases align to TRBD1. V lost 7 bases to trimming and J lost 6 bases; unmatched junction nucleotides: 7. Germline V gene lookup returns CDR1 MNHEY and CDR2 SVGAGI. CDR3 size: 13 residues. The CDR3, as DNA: TGTGCCAGCACCGAGGACAGGGTACATGGCTACACCTTC. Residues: CASTEDRVHGYTF.

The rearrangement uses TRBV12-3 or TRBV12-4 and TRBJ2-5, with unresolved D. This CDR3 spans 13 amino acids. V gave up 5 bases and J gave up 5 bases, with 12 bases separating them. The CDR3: CASSRERGETQYF. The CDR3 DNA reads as TGTGCCAGCAGTAGAGAGAGAGGTGAGACCCAGTACTTC.

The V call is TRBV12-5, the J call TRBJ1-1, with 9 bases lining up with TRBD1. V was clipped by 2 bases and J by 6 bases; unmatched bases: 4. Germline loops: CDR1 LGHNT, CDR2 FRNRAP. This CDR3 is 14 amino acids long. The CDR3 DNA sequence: TGTGCTAGTGGTTTGCGGACAGGGGTCCCTGAAGCTTTCTTT. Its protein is CASGLRTGVPEAFF.

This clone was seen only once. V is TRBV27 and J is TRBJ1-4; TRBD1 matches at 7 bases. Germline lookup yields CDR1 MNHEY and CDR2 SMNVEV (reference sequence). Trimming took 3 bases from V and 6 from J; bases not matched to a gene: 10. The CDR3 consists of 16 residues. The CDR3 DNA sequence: TGTGCCAGCAGTTTCGCCTCCAGGGGGGCGGATGAAAAACTGTTTTTT. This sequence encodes CASSFASRGADEKLFF.

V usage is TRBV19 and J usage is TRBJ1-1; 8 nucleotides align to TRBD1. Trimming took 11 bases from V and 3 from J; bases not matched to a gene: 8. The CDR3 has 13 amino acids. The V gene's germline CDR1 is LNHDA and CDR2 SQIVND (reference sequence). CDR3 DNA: TGTGCCTCCCAGGGGGCGGGAGACACTGAAGCTTTCTTT. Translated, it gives CASQGAGDTEAFF.

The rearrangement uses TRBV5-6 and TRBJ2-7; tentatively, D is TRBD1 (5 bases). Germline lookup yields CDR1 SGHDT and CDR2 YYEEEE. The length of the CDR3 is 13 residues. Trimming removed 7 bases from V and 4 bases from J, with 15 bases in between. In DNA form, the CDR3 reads TGTGCCAGCGAATTAAGGGGAACTTACGAGCAGTACTTC. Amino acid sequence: CASELRGTYEQYF.

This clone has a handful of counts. The CDR3 DNA follows: TGTGCCATCAGTGGCGACAGGCTTAATGAAAAACTGTTTTTT. Translated: CAISGDRLNEKLFF. The chain combines TRBV10-3 with TRBJ1-4, with D tentatively TRBD1 (6 bases). With 4 bases removed from V and 4 bases from J, the gap between germline ends came to 10 bases. CDR3 length: 14 amino acids. Germline values: CDR1 ENHRY, CDR2 SYGVKD.

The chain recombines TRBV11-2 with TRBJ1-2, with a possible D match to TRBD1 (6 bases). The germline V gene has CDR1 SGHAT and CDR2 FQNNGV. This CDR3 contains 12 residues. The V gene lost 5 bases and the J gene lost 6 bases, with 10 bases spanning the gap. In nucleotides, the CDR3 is TGTGCCAGCAGCGAACAGGGAGATGGCTACACCTTC. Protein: CASSEQGDGYTF.

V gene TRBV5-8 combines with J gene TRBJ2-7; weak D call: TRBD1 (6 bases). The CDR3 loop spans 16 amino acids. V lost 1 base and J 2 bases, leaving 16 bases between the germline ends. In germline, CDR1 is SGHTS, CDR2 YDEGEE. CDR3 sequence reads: CASSLNVGTPAYEQYF. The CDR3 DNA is TGTGCCAGCAGCTTGAACGTCGGGACACCAGCCTACGAGCAGTACTTC.

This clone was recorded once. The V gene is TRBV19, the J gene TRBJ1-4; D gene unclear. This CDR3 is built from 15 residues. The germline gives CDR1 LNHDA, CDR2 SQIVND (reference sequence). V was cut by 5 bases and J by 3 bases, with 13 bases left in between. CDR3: CASSDWSGANEKLFF. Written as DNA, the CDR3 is TGTGCCAGTAGTGACTGGAGTGGAGCTAATGAAAAACTGTTTTTT.

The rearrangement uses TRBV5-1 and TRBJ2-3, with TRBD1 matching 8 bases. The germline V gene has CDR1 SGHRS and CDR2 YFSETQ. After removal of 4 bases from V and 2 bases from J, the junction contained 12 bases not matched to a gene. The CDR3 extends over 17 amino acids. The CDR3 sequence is CASSGSQGASNTDTQYF. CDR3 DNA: TGCGCCAGCAGCGGCAGCCAGGGGGCTTCGAACACAGATACGCAGTATTTT.

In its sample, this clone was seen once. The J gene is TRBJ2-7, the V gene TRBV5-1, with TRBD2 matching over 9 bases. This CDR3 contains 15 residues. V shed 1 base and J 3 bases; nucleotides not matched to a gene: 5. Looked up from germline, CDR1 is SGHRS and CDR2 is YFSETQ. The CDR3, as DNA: TGCGCCAGCAGCTTGAATCTAGCGGGGTTCTACGAGCAGTACTTC. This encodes CASSLNLAGFYEQYF.